Shown below are 26 T cell receptor beta chains from a single sample sequenced in a study of cytomegalovirus exposure and HLA in healthy donors. TCRdb's copy holds only in-frame clones and misses some; the assay was immunoSEQ multiplex PCR. There are more than 60,000 clones in the sample; around 89% occur only once, and 1.5% to 2% lies in the top ten. The sample was PBMCs. These receptors all stem from a woman aged 18-29 years in good health and CMV-seronegative.

This chain uses TRBV19 with TRBJ1-5; TRBD1 aligns across 9 bases. The trim removed 5 bases at V and 7 bases at J, leaving 6 bases unmatched. This CDR3 is 14 amino acids long. The germline V gene encodes CDR1 LNHDA and CDR2 SQIVND (reference sequence). Here the CDR3 reads CASSPRTGEQPQHF. The CDR3 DNA is TGTGCCAGTAGTCCTCGGACAGGGGAACAGCCCCAGCATTTT.

V gene TRBV6-6 combines with J gene TRBJ2-4; D possibly corresponds to TRBD2 (6 bases). The CDR3 sequence is 15 residues long. V shed 0 bases and J shed 2 bases, with 8 bases lying between them. From germline, CDR1 is MNHNY and CDR2 SVGAGI (reference sequence). CDR3 sequence (DNA): TGTGCCAGCAGTTACTCGGAGGGGACCAAAAACATTCAGTACTTC. Translated, it gives CASSYSEGTKNIQYF.

The rearrangement uses TRBV9 and TRBJ1-4; D perhaps matches TRBD1 (5 bases). Germline V gene data show CDR1 as SGDLS and CDR2 as YYNGEE. V dropped 2 bases and J dropped 0 bases, with 11 bases sitting between them. This CDR3 comprises 16 residues. This CDR3 is CASSVGAGSTNEKLFF. The CDR3 nucleotides read TGTGCCAGCAGCGTTGGGGCAGGGTCAACTAATGAAAAACTGTTTTTT.

The chain uses TRBV19 and TRBJ1-2, with D maybe TRBD1 (6 bases). The CDR3 spans 13 residues. Germline loops: CDR1 LNHDA, CDR2 SQIVND (reference sequence). V lost 1 base to trimming and J lost 8 bases, with 11 bases between them. The CDR3 nucleotides read TGTGCCAGTAGTATAGCCCAACAGGGCGGCTACACCTTC. Its protein product is CASSIAQQGGYTF.

This clone was seen at least ten times. The chain has TRBV28 and TRBJ1-2; 8 bases agree with TRBD1. The V gene end was trimmed by 6 bases and the J gene end by 4 bases; junction bases not matched to a gene: 4. From germline, CDR1 is MDHEN and CDR2 SYDVKM. The CDR3 totals 13 residues. CDR3 protein: CASSQDRVYGYTF. CDR3 sequence (DNA): TGTGCCAGCAGCCAGGACAGGGTCTATGGCTACACCTTC.

V usage is TRBV13 and J usage is TRBJ2-2, with 11 bases matching TRBD2. The CDR3 has 17 amino acids. Germline lookup yields CDR1 PRHDT and CDR2 FYEKMQ (reference sequence). V trimming: 5 bases; J trimming: 7 bases; junction bases outside the gene matches: 12. This chain's CDR3 is CASSPRKGLAVLGELFF. CDR3 DNA: TGTGCCAGCAGCCCCAGAAAGGGACTAGCGGTACTCGGGGAGCTGTTTTTT. The variable domain in full, completed from reference TRBV13 and TRBJ2-2, reads AAGVIQSPRHLIKEKRETATLKCYPIPRHDTVYWYQQGPGQDPQFLISFYEKMQSDKGSIPDRFSAQQFSDYHSELNMSSLELGDSALYFCASSPRKGLAVLGELFFGEGSRLTVL.

The V call is TRBV18, the J call TRBJ2-2, with 9 positions matching TRBD1. Trimming took 6 bases from V and 5 from J; bases not matched to a gene: 7. CDR3 size: 15 residues. In germline, CDR1 is KGHSH, CDR2 LQKENI. The CDR3 region has the DNA TGTGCCAGCTCCTACGGGACAGGGAGGACCGGGGAGCTGTTTTTT. Translating gives CASSYGTGRTGELFF.

J is TRBJ1-1 and V is TRBV28; 9 positions match TRBD1. V was pared by 7 bases and J by 4 bases, with 10 bases of the junction left unmatched. Germline CDR1 MDHEN, CDR2 SYDVKM. This CDR3 comprises 15 residues. The CDR3 DNA reads as TGTGCCAGCACCGCCCCCCCGACAGGGGGCACTGAAGCTTTCTTT. Amino acids: CASTAPPTGGTEAFF.

The chain combines TRBV25-1 with TRBJ2-7; 7 nucleotides line up with TRBD1. Germline V gives CDR1 MGHDK, CDR2 SYGVNS. The ends lost 4 bases at V and 4 bases at J; junction bases unmatched: 10. The CDR3 consists of 15 residues. CDR3: CASSGRYRGRYEQYF. CDR3 coding DNA: TGTGCCAGCAGTGGGCGATACAGGGGAAGATACGAGCAGTACTTC.

This clone was recorded once. This rearrangement joins TRBV4-1 to TRBJ2-3; 11 bases agree with TRBD2. Unmatched junction bases numbered 7, after V lost 3 bases and J lost 2 bases. This CDR3 region has 17 residues. Germline values: CDR1 MGHRA, CDR2 YSYEKL. As DNA, the CDR3 is TGCGCCAGCAGCCACGGTACTAGCGGGAGAGTCACAGATACGCAGTATTTT. Protein product: CASSHGTSGRVTDTQYF.

V gene TRBV25-1 combines with J gene TRBJ1-6; D unresolved. The V gene's germline CDR1 is MGHDK and CDR2 SYGVNS. Trimming pared 6 bases from V and 4 bases from J, leaving 10 bases between. The CDR3 has 14 amino acids. The CDR3 coding sequence is TGTGCCAGCAGCGACTTAAGTTATAATTCACCCCTCCACTTT. This translates into CASSDLSYNSPLHF.

The chain joins TRBV30 to TRBJ1-3; D gene unclear. Germline V CDR1 and CDR2: GTSNPN, SVGIG (reference sequence). Trimming took off 4 bases at V and 8 bases at J, with 9 bases between the two ends. The CDR3 is 11 amino acids. This CDR3 reads CAWTSLDTIYF. The CDR3 nucleotides read TGTGCCTGGACCTCGTTAGACACCATATATTTT.

This chain's CDR3 is CASSLRSSGTGELFF. Written as DNA, the CDR3 is TGTGCCAGCAGTTTACGTTCTTCGGGCACCGGGGAGCTGTTTTTT. The chain is built from TRBV27 and TRBJ2-2; D remains unclear. Germline V gene data show CDR1 as MNHEY and CDR2 as SMNVEV (reference sequence). The V end was cut by 2 bases, the J end by 4 bases, with 11 bases between. The CDR3 runs to 15 residues.

V usage is TRBV5-1 and J usage is TRBJ2-2; TRBD1 agrees at 9 bases. This CDR3 spans 15 amino acids. Germline lookup yields CDR1 SGHRS and CDR2 YFSETQ. Trimming removed 6 bases from V and 4 bases from J; junction bases left unmatched: 7. CDR3 residues: CASTWTGVRTGELFF. The CDR3 nucleotides are TGCGCCAGCACTTGGACAGGGGTTCGCACCGGGGAGCTGTTTTTT.

The gene calls are TRBV9 and TRBJ2-6; D is perhaps TRBD1 (6 bases). The CDR3 spans 15 residues. CDR1 is SGDLS and CDR2 is YYNGEE in the germline V gene. Trimming took 3 bases from V and 3 from J, leaving 10 bases between them. Written as DNA, the CDR3 is TGTGCCAGCAGCGACACAGGGATTGGGGCCAACGTCCTGACTTTC. It codes for CASSDTGIGANVLTF.

This clone was detected only a few times. This chain joins TRBV15 and TRBJ1-2; TRBD1 matches at 7 bases. CDR3 length equals 16 residues. From germline, CDR1 is LNHNV and CDR2 YYDKDF (reference sequence). J gave up 7 bases and V 5 bases, and 16 bases lay outside the gene matches. This chain's CDR3 is CATSEWGQYLTLGYTF. As DNA, the CDR3 is TGTGCCACCAGCGAGTGGGGACAGTACCTAACTCTTGGCTACACCTTC. Combining the CDR3 with reference TRBV15 and TRBJ1-2 gives the whole variable domain DAMVIQNPRYQVTQFGKPVTLSCSQTLNHNVMYWYQQKSSQAPKLLFHYYDKDFNNEADTPDNFQSRRPNTSFCFLDIRSPGLGDTAMYLCATSEWGQYLTLGYTFGSGTRLTVV.

The genes are TRBV30 and TRBJ2-7; the match to TRBD2 covers 8 bases. CDR3 length equals 14 residues. Losses at the gene ends were 0 bases for V and 1 base for J; bases not matched to a gene: 2. The germline gives CDR1 GTSNPN, CDR2 SVGIG (reference sequence). This CDR3 reads CAWSVLAGSYEQYF. The CDR3 DNA follows: TGTGCCTGGAGTGTATTAGCGGGATCCTACGAGCAGTACTTC.

The V gene is TRBV6-1, the J gene TRBJ2-1; D is possibly TRBD2 (7 bases). Trimming removed 2 bases from V and 0 bases from J, with 14 bases in between. This CDR3 is 17 amino acids long. Germline CDR1 MNHNS, CDR2 SASEGT. DNA for the CDR3: TGTGCCAGCAGTGAACGTGGGGGGGCTAGCTCCTACAATGAGCAGTTCTTC. Amino acid sequence: CASSERGGASSYNEQFF.

The chain carries TRBV5-1 and TRBJ2-1, with D perhaps matching TRBD2 (5 bases). This CDR3 has 16 amino acids. With 0 bases removed from V and 1 base from J, the gap between germline ends came to 11 bases. The germline CDR1 and CDR2 sequences are SGHRS and YFSETQ. CDR3 in amino acids: CASSLAEAVSYNEQFF. CDR3 DNA sequence: TGCGCCAGCAGCTTGGCCGAAGCGGTTTCCTACAATGAGCAGTTCTTC.

This clone was detected only once. V gene TRBV11-2 combines with J gene TRBJ2-7; TRBD2 matches 14 bases. V trimming: 1 base; J trimming: 6 bases; junction bases outside the gene matches: 5. The germline V gene encodes CDR1 SGHAT and CDR2 FQNNGV. The CDR3 loop spans 16 amino acids. CDR3 nucleotide sequence: TGTGCCAGCAGCTTAGTGTTGGGACTAGCGGGAGTCGAGCAGTACTTC. Translated, it gives CASSLVLGLAGVEQYF.

The chain recombines TRBV7-8 with TRBJ1-5; TRBD1 might be the D (6 bases). V shed 5 bases and J shed 3 bases, with 20 bases lying between them. Germline V lookup: CDR1 SGHVS, CDR2 FQNEAQ. The CDR3 spans 17 residues. CDR3 nucleotide sequence: TGTGCCAGCAGCCCTTTAGCGTTGACAGGCCTCAATCAGCCCCAGCATTTT. Translation gives CASSPLALTGLNQPQHF.

V and J are TRBV19 and TRBJ2-1; a possible D gene is TRBD2 (6 bases). Trimming pared 4 bases from V and 4 bases from J, leaving 11 bases between. CDR3 length: 14 residues. Germline V gene lookup returns CDR1 LNHDA and CDR2 SQIVND (reference sequence). CDR3 protein: CASSSPREYNEQFF. The CDR3 DNA is TGTGCCAGTAGTAGTCCGCGGGAATACAATGAGCAGTTCTTC.

This clone has a single count. J is TRBJ2-7 and V is TRBV29-1; the D gene is possibly TRBD2 (5 bases). The V end lost 4 bases, the J end lost 0 bases, and 13 bases lay between the germline ends. From germline, CDR1 is SQVTM and CDR2 ANQGSEA. The CDR3 totals 14 residues. CDR3 nucleotides: TGCAGCGTTGCGACCCGGGGAAGCTCCTACGAGCAGTACTTC. Protein sequence: CSVATRGSSYEQYF.

The chain joins TRBV2 to TRBJ1-3, with 8 bases that match TRBD1. J was trimmed by 2 bases and V by 4 bases; bases with no gene match: 1. The germline V gene encodes CDR1 SNHLY and CDR2 FYNNEI. This CDR3 region has 14 residues. In DNA, the CDR3 is TGTGCCAGCAGTGGGACAGGGCCTGGAAACACCATATATTTT. It is translated as CASSGTGPGNTIYF. Full variable domain (remainder filled in from reference TRBV2 and TRBJ1-3): EPEVTQTPSHQVTQMGQEVILRCVPISNHLYFYWYRQILGQKVEFLVSFYNNEISEKSEIFDDQFSVERPDGSNFTLKIRSTKLEDSAMYFCASSGTGPGNTIYFGEGSWLTVV.

This clone has just one count. This chain links TRBV15 with TRBJ2-7, with D unclear. The V gene's germline CDR1 is LNHNV and CDR2 YYDKDF (reference sequence). Trimming took 1 base from V and 2 from J, leaving 9 bases between them. The CDR3 length is 14 residues. DNA for the CDR3: TGTGCCACCAGCAGAGTCACACATACCTACGAGCAGTACTTC. Translation gives CATSRVTHTYEQYF.

The CDR3 here is CSVSQGYNYGYTF. CDR3 nucleotide sequence: TGCAGCGTGTCTCAGGGATATAACTATGGCTACACCTTC. The chain carries TRBV29-1 and TRBJ1-2; tentative D call: TRBD1 (5 bases). V gave up 6 bases and J gave up 1 base, with 12 bases separating them. Germline V gene data show CDR1 as SQVTM and CDR2 as ANQGSEA. The CDR3 is made up of 13 amino acids.